This T cell receptor (beta chain) was recovered during a study of blood T cell repertoires in COVID-19. The wider study: PBMCs, B-cell-depleted T cells, or T cells were the source of the cDNA or gDNA that made up the material.

The CDR3 totals 14 residues. The germline V and J ends were trimmed by 5 bases and 0 bases, with 9 bases remaining between them. The germline V gene encodes CDR1 LGHNT and CDR2 FRNRAP. This clone was recorded once. In the original workflow: Reference gene primer amplification gave estimated nucleated cell counts. Some clones are missing from TCRdb's copy, which holds only in-frame ones; the method was immunoSEQ multiplex PCR. The V and J calls and the clone size are those of that table, but D and trimming were determined from the DNA. The table lists 350,000 to 450,000 clones, roughly 86% of them singletons. Enrolment of Seattle patients took place during active infection, and they were followed longitudinally.

Sequences were obtained from peripheral blood. The chain joins TRBV12-5 to TRBJ2-3, with unresolved D. This clonotype was obtained from a woman aged 60 to 75 with COVID-19, enrolled during active disease. The CDR3 DNA sequence: TGTGCTAGTGGTGCCCAGTATAGCACAGATACGCAGTATTTT. It translates to CASGAQYSTDTQYF. Looking up the rest from reference TRBV12-5 and TRBJ2-3 gives the full variable domain: DARVTQTPRHKVTEMGQEVTMRCQPILGHNTVFWYRQTMMQGLELLAYFRNRAPLDDSGMPKDRFSAEMPDATLATLKIQPSEPRDSAVYFCASGAQYSTDTQYFGPGTRLTVL.